This T cell receptor beta chain was documented in a study of human T cells and chemical hapten exposure. Time point: pre-sensitization, week 0. This sample's treatment: therapeutic diphenylcyclopropenone sensitization with weekly scalp DPC. As to this clonotype: What it recognizes is unknown.

Authors' analysis steps: Sample TCR totals centred on a median of around 96,000, ranging about 20,000 to 700,000. TCRdb re-called the RACE reads with MiXCR, one entry per CDR3 protein. TCRdb's processing, not the authors' own work, is the source of the V and J calls. The data hold about 120,000 distinct CDR3 sequences, with about 13% observed a single time. General study results and limits: Expanded TCRs formed significantly more large CDR3 similarity clusters than controls. With alopecia, donors may have immune responses unlike healthy people's.

This CDR3 has 15 residues. The junction had 9 bases not matched to a gene; V was cut back by 3 bases and J by 5 bases. CDR1 and CDR2 (germline): ENHRY, SYGVKD. The chain employs TRBV10-3 and TRBJ1-1; TRBD1 aligns across 7 bases. The TCR originated in a woman aged 18-29 years with alopecia areata. Some clones in this sample may be carry-over from other donors' samples. This material consisted of whole blood, taken in connection with sensitization to the hapten diphenylcyclopropenone (DPC). The CDR3 region is CAISDWQGVVTEAFF. CDR3 sequence (DNA): TGTGCCATCAGTGACTGGCAGGGGGTGGTTACTGAAGCTTTCTTT.